A single sample is the source of the 15 T cell receptor beta chains below, sequenced in a study of T cell changes during pregnancy in multiple sclerosis. Generated by immunoSEQ multiplex PCR, the TCRdb table keeps only in-frame clones and is missing some. This sample has tens of thousands of clones, with roughly 87% found just once. This sample comprised peripheral blood, obtained in the second trimester of pregnancy. The receptors originated from a female donor in good health, enrolled as a control in a pregnancy study.

V usage is TRBV20-1 and J usage is TRBJ1-1; a possible D gene is TRBD1 (6 bases). Germline values: CDR1 DFQATT, CDR2 SNEGSKA (reference sequence). The CDR3 length is 11 residues. The V and J ends lost 7 bases and 6 bases respectively, with 12 bases between them. This CDR3 is CSVGGGPEAFF. The CDR3, as DNA: TGCAGTGTCGGGGGGGGGCCTGAAGCTTTCTTT.

The chain recombines TRBV15 with TRBJ2-1; 14 bases are a match to TRBD2. Germline values: CDR1 LNHNV, CDR2 YYDKDF (reference sequence). This CDR3 has 16 residues. V trimming: 4 bases; J trimming: 7 bases; junction bases outside the gene matches: 6. CDR3 nucleotides: TGTGCCACCAGCACAGCCGGGACTAGCGGGAGTAATGAGCAGTTCTTC. It specifies CATSTAGTSGSNEQFF.

The V and J genes are TRBV7-8 and TRBJ1-2; TRBD1 agrees at 7 bases. Trimming at V came to 1 base and at J to 8 bases, leaving 10 bases not matched to a gene. In germline, CDR1 is SGHVS, CDR2 FQNEAQ. The CDR3 sequence is 15 residues long. CDR3 DNA: TGTGCCAGCAGCTTAGGAGGGACAGACACGGTGGGCTACACCTTC. It yields the protein CASSLGGTDTVGYTF.

The chain has TRBV6-5 and TRBJ1-1; D possibly corresponds to TRBD1 (5 bases). CDR1 and CDR2 from the germline V gene are MNHEY and SVGAGI. V shed 2 bases and J shed 0 bases, with 13 bases lying between them. CDR3 length: 16 amino acids. CDR3 loop: CASSYSGALVNTEAFF. Here the CDR3 DNA reads TGTGCCAGCAGTTACAGCGGGGCTCTGGTGAACACTGAAGCTTTCTTT.

Here the CDR3 DNA reads TGTGCCAGCAGTTTATCGTACCGGGGTAGGGAGACCCAGTACTTC. Its protein is CASSLSYRGRETQYF. V and J are TRBV27 and TRBJ2-5; tentatively, D is TRBD2 (5 bases). The germline V and J ends were trimmed by 0 bases and 5 bases, with 13 bases remaining between them. CDR3 length: 15 amino acids. Germline V gene sequence: CDR1 MNHEY, CDR2 SMNVEV (reference sequence).

The gene calls are TRBV28 and TRBJ2-7, with D possibly being TRBD2 (5 bases). Trimming removed 5 bases at V and 1 base at J, with 12 bases between. CDR1 is MDHEN and CDR2 is SYDVKM in the germline V gene. The CDR3 runs to 14 residues. CDR3 protein: CASSIAHISYEQYF. The CDR3 DNA reads TGTGCCAGCAGTATAGCGCACATTTCCTACGAGCAGTACTTC.

The chain links TRBV7-9 to TRBJ2-7; tentative D call: TRBD1 (6 bases). Looked up from germline, CDR1 is SEHNR and CDR2 is FQNEAQ (reference sequence). This CDR3 has 13 amino acids. Trimming took off 6 bases at V and 3 bases at J, with 12 bases between the two ends. In nucleotides, the CDR3 is TGTGCCAGCAGTAGAGGACAGATCTACGAGCAGTACTTC. It encodes CASSRGQIYEQYF.

The chain recombines TRBV7-9 with TRBJ2-5, with a weak D call TRBD2 (7 bases). This CDR3 region has 16 residues. Germline V gene sequence: CDR1 SEHNR, CDR2 FQNEAQ (reference sequence). The V end lost 5 bases, the J end lost 0 bases, and 16 bases lay between the germline ends. CDR3: CASSPRGGFDQETQYF. The CDR3 bases are TGTGCCAGCAGCCCAAGGGGGGGGTTCGACCAAGAGACCCAGTACTTC.

The gene calls are TRBV2 and TRBJ2-4, with D perhaps matching TRBD1 (5 bases). Looked up from germline, CDR1 is SNHLY and CDR2 is FYNNEI. The CDR3 is 12 amino acids. The V and J ends lost 7 bases and 7 bases respectively, with 11 bases between them. The CDR3 is CASIQDKNIQYF. The CDR3 region has the DNA TGTGCCAGCATTCAGGACAAGAACATTCAGTACTTC.

The sample holds one count of this clone. The chain combines TRBV5-4 with TRBJ2-1; 9 bases map to TRBD1. J was trimmed by 10 bases and V by 0 bases; bases with no gene match: 5. This CDR3 comprises 14 residues. Germline CDR1 SGHNT, CDR2 YYREEE (reference sequence). CDR3 amino acids: CASSLGQGVREQFF. For the CDR3, the DNA is TGTGCCAGCAGCTTGGGACAGGGGGTACGGGAGCAGTTCTTC.

This clone has a single count. The rearrangement uses TRBV6-5 and TRBJ1-2; TRBD1 agrees at 7 bases. Per germline, CDR1 MNHEY and CDR2 SVGAGI. This CDR3 contains 16 residues. V lost 2 bases, J lost 8 bases, and 14 bases stayed unmatched. The CDR3 here is CASSYLPDRVIQGYTF. The CDR3 DNA sequence: TGTGCCAGCAGTTACCTCCCCGACAGGGTGATTCAGGGCTACACCTTC.

The J gene is TRBJ2-3, the V gene TRBV7-2; TRBD2 aligns across 8 bases. The CDR3 covers 15 residues. Looked up from germline, CDR1 is SGHTA and CDR2 is FQGNSA. V was clipped by 1 base and J by 1 base; unmatched bases: 1. The CDR3 nucleotides read TGTGCCAGCAGCTTAGAACTAGCGGGCACAGATACGCAGTATTTT. Its protein product is CASSLELAGTDTQYF.

The chain has TRBV29-1 and TRBJ2-5; TRBD1 matches at 7 bases. The V segment lost 6 bases and the J segment 5 bases; nucleotides outside the gene matches: 6. CDR3 size: 12 residues. The germline V gene has CDR1 SQVTM and CDR2 ANQGSEA. CDR3 loop: CSVETGIETQYF. The CDR3 bases are TGCAGCGTCGAGACAGGGATCGAGACCCAGTACTTC.

The genes are TRBV14 and TRBJ2-7; 9 positions agree with TRBD1. The CDR3 runs to 12 residues. With 4 bases clipped from V and 12 bases from J, the junction kept 7 bases outside the gene matches. Germline V CDR1 and CDR2: SGHDN, FVKESK. Here the CDR3 reads CASSPGDRDRYF. The CDR3 DNA follows: TGTGCCAGCAGCCCCGGGGACAGGGACCGGTACTTC.

This clone has only a few counts. The chain has TRBV19 and TRBJ1-2; D unclear. CDR1 and CDR2 from the germline V gene are LNHDA and SQIVND (reference sequence). The CDR3 extends over 13 amino acids. V lost 5 bases, J lost 3 bases, and 10 bases lay in between. Here the CDR3 reads CASSAQIHYGYTF. DNA for the CDR3: TGTGCCAGTAGTGCACAGATCCACTATGGCTACACCTTC.